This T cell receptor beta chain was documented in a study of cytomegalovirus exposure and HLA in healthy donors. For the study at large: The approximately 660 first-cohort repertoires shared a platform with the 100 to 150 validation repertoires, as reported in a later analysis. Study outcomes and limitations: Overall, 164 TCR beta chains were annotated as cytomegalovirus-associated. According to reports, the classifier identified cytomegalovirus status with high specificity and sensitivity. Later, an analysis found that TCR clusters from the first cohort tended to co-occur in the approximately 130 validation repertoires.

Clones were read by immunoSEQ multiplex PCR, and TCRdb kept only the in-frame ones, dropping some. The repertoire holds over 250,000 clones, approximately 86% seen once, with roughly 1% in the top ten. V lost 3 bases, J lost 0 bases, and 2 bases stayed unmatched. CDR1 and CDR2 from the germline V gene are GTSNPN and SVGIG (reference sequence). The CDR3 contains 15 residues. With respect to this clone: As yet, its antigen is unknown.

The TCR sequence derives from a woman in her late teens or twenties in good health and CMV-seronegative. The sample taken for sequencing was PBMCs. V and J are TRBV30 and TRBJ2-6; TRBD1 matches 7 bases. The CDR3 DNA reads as TGTGCCTGGAGCGGGGACAGCTCTGGGGCCAACGTCCTGACTTTC. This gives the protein CAWSGDSSGANVLTF.